Described below is a single T cell receptor beta chain sequence and its context. Its specificity is unknown. Repertoires were generated with immunoSEQ multiplex PCR, while TCRdb's copy carries only in-frame clones and drops some. The sample includes approximately 260,000 clones, 80% to 90% of them seen just once. The donors were part of the roughly 130-subject validation cohort, which stood apart from the roughly 730-subject first cohort. These data originate in a study of cytomegalovirus exposure and HLA in healthy donors. Regarding the study as a whole: Within the approximately 130 validation repertoires, first-cohort TCR clusters tended to co-occur, according to a later analysis. Cytomegalovirus association was listed for about 170 TCR beta chains. Reports described diagnosis of cytomegalovirus status by the classifier as highly specific and sensitive.

Germline lookup yields CDR1 SGHAT and CDR2 FQNNGV. Unmatched junction bases numbered 4, after V lost 2 bases and J lost 1 base. The length of the CDR3 is 15 residues. This receptor was obtained from a woman younger than 35 in good health and CMV-seronegative. V gene TRBV11-2 combines with J gene TRBJ1-1; 7 nucleotides match TRBD1. Input material: PBMCs. The CDR3 is CASSLRTGRNTEAFF. The CDR3 DNA reads as TGTGCCAGCAGCTTAAGGACAGGCCGGAACACTGAAGCTTTCTTT.